The next 13 T cell receptor beta chains were all read from a single sample in a study of blood T cell repertoires in COVID-19. Clones were read by immunoSEQ multiplex PCR, and TCRdb kept only the in-frame ones, dropping some. The repertoire consists of fewer than 150,000 clones, with approximately 85% occurring once and the leading ten covering roughly 4.5%. The sequencing sample was made of peripheral blood. The receptors derive from a human donor in a cohort sampled during active COVID-19.

The chain combines TRBV6-1 with TRBJ2-1; 9 bases line up with TRBD2. The CDR3 is made up of 16 amino acids. Trimming cost V 3 bases and J 10 bases; bases outside gene matches: 13. CDR1 and CDR2 (germline): MNHNS, SASEGT. The CDR3 region has the DNA TGTGCCAGCAGTGATGCGGCGGGAGGGTTTCAGAACGAGCAGTTCTTC. Protein sequence: CASSDAAGGFQNEQFF.

This clone was seen just once. CDR3 residues: CAWSSYSGGVADTQYF. The CDR3 DNA reads TGTGCCTGGAGTTCATATAGCGGGGGGGTAGCAGATACGCAGTATTTT. The chain carries TRBV30 and TRBJ2-3; 11 nucleotides agree with TRBD2. The CDR3 consists of 16 residues. J lost 4 bases, V lost 2 bases, and 8 bases had no gene match. Germline V gene data show CDR1 as GTSNPN and CDR2 as SVGIG (reference sequence).

The chain recombines TRBV11-2 with TRBJ2-2; TRBD1 aligns across 8 bases. Germline values: CDR1 SGHAT, CDR2 FQNNGV. J lost 0 bases, V lost 5 bases, and 5 bases had no gene match. The CDR3 sequence is 16 residues long. CDR3 in amino acids: CASSKLGQANTGELFF. The DNA for the CDR3 is TGTGCCAGCAGCAAACTGGGACAGGCGAACACCGGGGAGCTGTTTTTT.

This chain links TRBV5-6 with TRBJ2-3; 11 positions match TRBD2. V gave up 1 base and J gave up 2 bases; unmatched junction bases: 6. The germline V gene has CDR1 SGHDT and CDR2 YYEEEE. CDR3 length equals 17 residues. Here the CDR3 DNA reads TGTGCCAGCAGCTTGCGACTAGCGGGAACCCTCACAGATACGCAGTATTTT. As protein: CASSLRLAGTLTDTQYF.

The chain carries TRBV6-4 and TRBJ2-3; TRBD2 matches at 7 bases. After removal of 5 bases from V and 1 base from J, the junction contained 3 bases not matched to a gene. There are 14 residues in the CDR3. Per germline, CDR1 MRHNA and CDR2 SNTAGT. The CDR3 is CASSTAGGTDTQYF. The CDR3 DNA reads TGTGCCAGCAGTACCGCGGGGGGCACAGATACGCAGTATTTT.

The V and J genes are TRBV7-2 and TRBJ1-1; D unclear. V was trimmed by 5 bases and J by 2 bases, leaving 12 bases between them. The CDR3 has 14 residues. The germline gives CDR1 SGHTA, CDR2 FQGNSA. This chain's CDR3 is CASSGSTGNTEAFF. DNA of the CDR3: TGTGCCAGCAGCGGATCAACGGGTAACACTGAAGCTTTCTTT.

V usage is TRBV29-1 and J usage is TRBJ2-5; weak D call: TRBD1 (7 bases). Per germline, CDR1 SQVTM and CDR2 ANQGSEA. V was pared by 7 bases and J by 7 bases, with 19 bases between. This CDR3 has 13 amino acids. The CDR3 DNA reads TGCAGCGCCGATGGAGGGGGCAGTAGGACCCAGTACTTC. This translates into CSADGGGSRTQYF.

The chain employs TRBV5-1 and TRBJ1-6; D gene unclear. The CDR3 is 12 residues long. V lost 4 bases and J 9 bases, leaving 8 bases between the germline ends. Germline loops: CDR1 SGHRS, CDR2 YFSETQ. The CDR3 DNA sequence: TGCGCCAGCAGCCGTGAGGGTTCACCCCTCCACTTT. Residues: CASSREGSPLHF.

CDR3 bases: TGTGCCAGCAGCCCAGGACCGGGGGTCCTCCACTTT. Its protein is CASSPGPGVLHF. The chain has TRBV5-4 and TRBJ1-6, with a possible D match to TRBD1 (5 bases). From germline, CDR1 is SGHNT and CDR2 YYREEE (reference sequence). This CDR3 spans 12 amino acids. Trimming removed 4 bases from V and 15 bases from J, with 14 bases in between.

V and J are TRBV7-8 and TRBJ2-1; perhaps TRBD1 as D (5 bases). The CDR3 has 14 amino acids. The V end lost 1 base, the J end lost 5 bases, and 9 bases lay between the germline ends. CDR1 and CDR2 (germline): SGHVS, FQNEAQ. CDR3 bases: TGTGCCAGCAGCTTAGGGGGCCAAGACAATGAGCAGTTCTTC. Translating it yields CASSLGGQDNEQFF.

DNA for the CDR3: TGTGCCAGCAGCTTAGTCACGGGGGGCCTTTTTGAGACTTCTGGCTACACCTTC. Its protein product is CASSLVTGGLFETSGYTF. J is TRBJ1-2 and V is TRBV7-9, with D possibly TRBD1 on 6 matching bases. This CDR3 is built from 18 residues. Between the trimmed V and J ends, which lost 1 base and 7 bases, there was a span of 25 bases. Germline V gives CDR1 SEHNR, CDR2 FQNEAQ (reference sequence).

This clone has only one observation. V gene TRBV19 combines with J gene TRBJ2-3; weak D call: TRBD2 (6 bases). The germline V gene has CDR1 LNHDA and CDR2 SQIVND (reference sequence). V lost 6 bases to trimming and J lost 5 bases, with 15 bases between them. The length of the CDR3 is 14 residues. CDR3 DNA: TGTGCCAGTAGAGCCAGCTGGGACTTAGATACGCAGTATTTT. Its protein product is CASRASWDLDTQYF.

Remarks on this clone: The sample contains more than one DNA sequence encoding this CDR3. V usage is TRBV9 and J usage is TRBJ2-3, with D possibly being TRBD2 (6 bases). Trimming removed 1 base at V and 3 bases at J, with 6 bases between. CDR1 and CDR2 (germline): SGDLS, YYNGEE. The CDR3 covers 13 residues. The CDR3 here is CASSVSGTDTQYF. The CDR3 region has the DNA TGTGCCAGCAGCGTAAGCGGGACAGATACGCAGTATTTT.